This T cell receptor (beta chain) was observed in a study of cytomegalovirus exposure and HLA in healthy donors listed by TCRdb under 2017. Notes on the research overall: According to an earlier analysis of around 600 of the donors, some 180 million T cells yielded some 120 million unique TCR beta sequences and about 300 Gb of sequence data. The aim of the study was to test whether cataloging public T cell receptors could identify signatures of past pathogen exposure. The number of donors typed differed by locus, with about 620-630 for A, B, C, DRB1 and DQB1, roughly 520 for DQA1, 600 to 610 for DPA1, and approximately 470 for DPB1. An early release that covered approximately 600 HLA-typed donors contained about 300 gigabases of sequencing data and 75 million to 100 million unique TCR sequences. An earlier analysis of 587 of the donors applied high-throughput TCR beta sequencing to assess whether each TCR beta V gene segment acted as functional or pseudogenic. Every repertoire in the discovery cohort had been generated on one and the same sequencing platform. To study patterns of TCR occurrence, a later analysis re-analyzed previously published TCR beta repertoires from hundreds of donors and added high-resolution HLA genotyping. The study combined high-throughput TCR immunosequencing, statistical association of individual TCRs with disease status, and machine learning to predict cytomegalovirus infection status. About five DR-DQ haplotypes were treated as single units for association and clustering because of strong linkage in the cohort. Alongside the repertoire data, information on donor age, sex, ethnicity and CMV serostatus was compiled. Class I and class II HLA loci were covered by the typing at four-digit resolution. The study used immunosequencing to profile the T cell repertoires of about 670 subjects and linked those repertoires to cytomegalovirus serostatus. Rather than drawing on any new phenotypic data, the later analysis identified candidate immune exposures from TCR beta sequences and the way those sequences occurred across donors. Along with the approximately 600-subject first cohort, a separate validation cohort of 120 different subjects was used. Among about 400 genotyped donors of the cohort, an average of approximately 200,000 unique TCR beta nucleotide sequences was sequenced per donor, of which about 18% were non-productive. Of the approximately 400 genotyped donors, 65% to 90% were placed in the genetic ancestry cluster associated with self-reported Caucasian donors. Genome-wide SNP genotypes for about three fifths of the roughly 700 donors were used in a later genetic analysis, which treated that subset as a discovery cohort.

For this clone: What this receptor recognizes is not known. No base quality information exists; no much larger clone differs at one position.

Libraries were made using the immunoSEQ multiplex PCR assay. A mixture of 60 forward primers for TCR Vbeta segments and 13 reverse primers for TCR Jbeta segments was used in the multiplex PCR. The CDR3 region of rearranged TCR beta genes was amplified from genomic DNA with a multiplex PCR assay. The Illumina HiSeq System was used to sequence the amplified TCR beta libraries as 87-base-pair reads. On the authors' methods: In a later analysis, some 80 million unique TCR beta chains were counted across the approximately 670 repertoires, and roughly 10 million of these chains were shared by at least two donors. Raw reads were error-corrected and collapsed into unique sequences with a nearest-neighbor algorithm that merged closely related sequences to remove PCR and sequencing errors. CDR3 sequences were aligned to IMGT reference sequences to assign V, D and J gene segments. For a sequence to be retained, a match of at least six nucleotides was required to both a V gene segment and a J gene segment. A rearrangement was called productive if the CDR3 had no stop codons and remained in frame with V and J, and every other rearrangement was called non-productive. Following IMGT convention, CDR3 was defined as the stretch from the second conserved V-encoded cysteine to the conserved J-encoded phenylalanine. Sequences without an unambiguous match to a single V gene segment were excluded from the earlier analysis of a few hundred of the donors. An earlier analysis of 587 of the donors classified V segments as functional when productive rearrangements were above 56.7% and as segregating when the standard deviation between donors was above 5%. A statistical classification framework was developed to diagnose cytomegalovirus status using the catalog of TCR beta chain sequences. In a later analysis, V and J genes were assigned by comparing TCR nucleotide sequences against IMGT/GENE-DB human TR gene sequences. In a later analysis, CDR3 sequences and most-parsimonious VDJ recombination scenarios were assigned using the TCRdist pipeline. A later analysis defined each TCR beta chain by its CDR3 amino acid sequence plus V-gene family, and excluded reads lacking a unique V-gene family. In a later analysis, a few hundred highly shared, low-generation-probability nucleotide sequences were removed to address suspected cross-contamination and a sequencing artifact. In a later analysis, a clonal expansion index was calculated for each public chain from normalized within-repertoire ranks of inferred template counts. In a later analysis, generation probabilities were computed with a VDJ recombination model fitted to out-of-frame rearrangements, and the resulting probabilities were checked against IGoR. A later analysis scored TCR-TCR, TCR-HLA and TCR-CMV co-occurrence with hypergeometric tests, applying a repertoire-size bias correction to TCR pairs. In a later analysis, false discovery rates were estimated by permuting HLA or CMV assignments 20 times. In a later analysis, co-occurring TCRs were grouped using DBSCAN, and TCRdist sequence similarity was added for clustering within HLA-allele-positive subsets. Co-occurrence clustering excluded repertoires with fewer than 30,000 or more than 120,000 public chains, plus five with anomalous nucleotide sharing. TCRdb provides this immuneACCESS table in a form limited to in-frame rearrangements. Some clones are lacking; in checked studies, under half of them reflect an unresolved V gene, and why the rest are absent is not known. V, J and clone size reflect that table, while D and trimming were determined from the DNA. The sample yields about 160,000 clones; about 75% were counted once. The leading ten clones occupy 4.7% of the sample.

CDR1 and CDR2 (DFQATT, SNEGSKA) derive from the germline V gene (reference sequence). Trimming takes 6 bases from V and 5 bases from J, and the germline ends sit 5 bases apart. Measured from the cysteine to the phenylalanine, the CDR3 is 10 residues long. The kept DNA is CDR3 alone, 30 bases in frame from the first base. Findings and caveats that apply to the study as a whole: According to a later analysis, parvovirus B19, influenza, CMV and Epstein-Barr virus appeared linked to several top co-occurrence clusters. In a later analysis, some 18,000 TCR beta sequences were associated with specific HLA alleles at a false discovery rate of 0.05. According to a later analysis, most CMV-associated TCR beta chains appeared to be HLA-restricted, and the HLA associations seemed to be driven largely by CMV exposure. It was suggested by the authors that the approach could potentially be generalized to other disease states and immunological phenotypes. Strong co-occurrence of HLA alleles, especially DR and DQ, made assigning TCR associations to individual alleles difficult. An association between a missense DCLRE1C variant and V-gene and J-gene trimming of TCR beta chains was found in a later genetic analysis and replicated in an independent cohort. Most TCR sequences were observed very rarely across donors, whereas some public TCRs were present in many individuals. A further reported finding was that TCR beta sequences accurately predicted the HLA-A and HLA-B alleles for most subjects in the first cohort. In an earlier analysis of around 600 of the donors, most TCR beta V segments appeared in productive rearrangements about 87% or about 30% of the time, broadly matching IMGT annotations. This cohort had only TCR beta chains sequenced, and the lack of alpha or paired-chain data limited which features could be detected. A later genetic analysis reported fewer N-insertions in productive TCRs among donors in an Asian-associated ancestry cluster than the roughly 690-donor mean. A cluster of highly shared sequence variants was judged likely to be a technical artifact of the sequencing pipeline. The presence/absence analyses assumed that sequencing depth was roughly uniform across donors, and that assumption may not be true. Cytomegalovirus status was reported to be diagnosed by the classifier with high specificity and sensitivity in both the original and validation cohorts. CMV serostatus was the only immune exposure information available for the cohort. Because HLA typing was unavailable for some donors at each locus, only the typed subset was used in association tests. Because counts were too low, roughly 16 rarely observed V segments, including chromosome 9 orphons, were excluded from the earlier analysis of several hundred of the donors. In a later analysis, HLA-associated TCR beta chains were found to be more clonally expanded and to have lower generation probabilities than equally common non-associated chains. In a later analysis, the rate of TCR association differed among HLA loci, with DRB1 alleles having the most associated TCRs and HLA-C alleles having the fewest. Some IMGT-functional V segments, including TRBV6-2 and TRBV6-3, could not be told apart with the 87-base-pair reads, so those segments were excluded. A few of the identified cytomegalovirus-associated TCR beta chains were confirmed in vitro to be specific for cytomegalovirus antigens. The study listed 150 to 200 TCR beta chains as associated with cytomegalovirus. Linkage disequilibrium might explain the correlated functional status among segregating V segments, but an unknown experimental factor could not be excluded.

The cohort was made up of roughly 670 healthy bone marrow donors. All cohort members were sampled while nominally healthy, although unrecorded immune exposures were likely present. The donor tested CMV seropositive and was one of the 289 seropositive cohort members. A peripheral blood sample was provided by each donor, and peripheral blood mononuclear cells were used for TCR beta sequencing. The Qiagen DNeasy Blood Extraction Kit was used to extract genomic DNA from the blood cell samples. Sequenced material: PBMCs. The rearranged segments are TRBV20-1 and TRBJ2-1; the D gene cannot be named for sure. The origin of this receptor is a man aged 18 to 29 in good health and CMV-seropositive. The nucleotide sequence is TGCAGTGCCTCGGACAATGAGCAGTTCTTC. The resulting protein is CSASDNEQFF.